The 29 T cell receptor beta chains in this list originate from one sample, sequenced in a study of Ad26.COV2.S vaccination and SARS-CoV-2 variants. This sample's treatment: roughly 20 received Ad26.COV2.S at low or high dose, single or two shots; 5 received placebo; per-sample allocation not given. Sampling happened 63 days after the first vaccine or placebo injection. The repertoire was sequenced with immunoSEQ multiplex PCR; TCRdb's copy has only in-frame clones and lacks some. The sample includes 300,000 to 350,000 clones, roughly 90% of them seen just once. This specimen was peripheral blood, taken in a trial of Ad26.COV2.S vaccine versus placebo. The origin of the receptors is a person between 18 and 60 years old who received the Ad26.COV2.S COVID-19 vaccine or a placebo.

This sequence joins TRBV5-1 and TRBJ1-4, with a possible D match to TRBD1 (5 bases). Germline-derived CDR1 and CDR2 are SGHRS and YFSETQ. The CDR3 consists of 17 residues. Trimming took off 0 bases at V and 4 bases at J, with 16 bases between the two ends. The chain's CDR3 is CASSLGSRGRGNEKLFF. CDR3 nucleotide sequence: TGCGCCAGCAGCTTGGGTAGCCGTGGAAGGGGTAATGAAAAACTGTTTTTT.

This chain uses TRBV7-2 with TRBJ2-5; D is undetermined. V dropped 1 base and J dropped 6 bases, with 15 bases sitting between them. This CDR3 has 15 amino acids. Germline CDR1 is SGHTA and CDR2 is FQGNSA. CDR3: CASSLDSGGLKTQYF. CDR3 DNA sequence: TGTGCCAGCAGCTTAGATTCGGGCGGTCTTAAGACCCAGTACTTC.

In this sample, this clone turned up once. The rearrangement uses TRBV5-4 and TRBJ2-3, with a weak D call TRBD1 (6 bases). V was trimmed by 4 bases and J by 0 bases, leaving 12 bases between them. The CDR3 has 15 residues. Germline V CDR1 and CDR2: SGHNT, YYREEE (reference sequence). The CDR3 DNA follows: TGTGCCAGCAGCAGAGGGGGTCCAAGCACAGATACGCAGTATTTT. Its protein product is CASSRGGPSTDTQYF.

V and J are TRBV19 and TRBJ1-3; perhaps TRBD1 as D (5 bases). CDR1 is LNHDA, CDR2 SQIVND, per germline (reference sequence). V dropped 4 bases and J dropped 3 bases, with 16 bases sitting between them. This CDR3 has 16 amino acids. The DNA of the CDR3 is TGTGCCAGTAGTACCGGGACCACGGTGGTTGGAAACACCATATATTTT. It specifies CASSTGTTVVGNTIYF.

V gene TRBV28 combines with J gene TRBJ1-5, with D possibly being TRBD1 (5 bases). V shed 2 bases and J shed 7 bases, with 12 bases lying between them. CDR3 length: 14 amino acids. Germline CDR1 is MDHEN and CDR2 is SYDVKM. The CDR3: CASSLGAGLQPQHF. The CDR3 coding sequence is TGTGCCAGCAGTTTAGGGGCAGGTCTACAGCCCCAGCATTTT.

The CDR3 is CASSFSASGNTIYF. The CDR3 DNA reads TGTGCCAGCAGCTTTTCCGCCTCTGGAAACACCATATATTTT. J is TRBJ1-3 and V is TRBV7-3; unclear D gene. CDR1 SGHTA and CDR2 FQGTGA come from the germline V gene. The V end lost 3 bases, the J end lost 0 bases, and 6 bases lay between the germline ends. The length of the CDR3 is 14 residues.

CDR3 bases: TGTGCCAGCAGTTTGTGGCGGTCAGAGACCCAGTACTTC. It codes for CASSLWRSETQYF. The chain carries TRBV12-3 or TRBV12-4 and TRBJ2-5; D remains ambiguous. This CDR3 contains 13 residues. V gave up 3 bases and J gave up 4 bases, with 9 bases separating them.

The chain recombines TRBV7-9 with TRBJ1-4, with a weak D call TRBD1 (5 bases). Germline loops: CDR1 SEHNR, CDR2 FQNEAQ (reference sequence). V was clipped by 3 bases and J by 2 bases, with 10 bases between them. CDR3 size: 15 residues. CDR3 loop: CASSFQGNTNEKLFF. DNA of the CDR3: TGTGCCAGCAGCTTTCAGGGAAATACTAATGAAAAACTGTTTTTT.

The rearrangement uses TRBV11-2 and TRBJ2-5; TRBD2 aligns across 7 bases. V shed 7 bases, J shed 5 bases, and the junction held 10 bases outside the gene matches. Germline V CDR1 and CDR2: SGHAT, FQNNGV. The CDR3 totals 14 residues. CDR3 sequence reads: CASMVRAGVETQYF. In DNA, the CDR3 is TGTGCCAGCATGGTACGGGCGGGAGTGGAGACCCAGTACTTC.

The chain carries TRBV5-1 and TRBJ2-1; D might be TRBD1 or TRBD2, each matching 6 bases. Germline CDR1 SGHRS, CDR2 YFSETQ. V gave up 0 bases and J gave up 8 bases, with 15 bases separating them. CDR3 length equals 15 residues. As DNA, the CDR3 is TGCGCCAGCAGCTTGGTGATTTATAGGGGGGATGAGCAGTTCTTC. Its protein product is CASSLVIYRGDEQFF.

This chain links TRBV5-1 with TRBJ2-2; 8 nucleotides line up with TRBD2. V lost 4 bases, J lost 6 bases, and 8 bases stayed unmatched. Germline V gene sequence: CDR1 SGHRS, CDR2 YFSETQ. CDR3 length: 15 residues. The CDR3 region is CASSVNSGSAGELFF. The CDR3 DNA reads TGCGCCAGCAGCGTGAACAGCGGGAGTGCCGGGGAGCTGTTTTTT.

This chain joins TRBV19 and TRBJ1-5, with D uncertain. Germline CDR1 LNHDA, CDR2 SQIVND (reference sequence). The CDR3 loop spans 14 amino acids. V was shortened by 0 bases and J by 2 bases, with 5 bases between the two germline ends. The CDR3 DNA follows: TGTGCCAGTAGTATAGACAACGGCAATCAGCCCCAGCATTTT. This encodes CASSIDNGNQPQHF.

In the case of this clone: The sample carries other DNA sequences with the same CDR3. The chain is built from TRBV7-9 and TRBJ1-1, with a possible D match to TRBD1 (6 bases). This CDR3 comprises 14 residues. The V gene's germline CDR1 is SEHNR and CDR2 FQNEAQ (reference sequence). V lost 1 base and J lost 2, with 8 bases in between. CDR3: CASSLGTANTEAFF. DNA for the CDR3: TGTGCCAGCAGCTTAGGGACAGCAAACACTGAAGCTTTCTTT.

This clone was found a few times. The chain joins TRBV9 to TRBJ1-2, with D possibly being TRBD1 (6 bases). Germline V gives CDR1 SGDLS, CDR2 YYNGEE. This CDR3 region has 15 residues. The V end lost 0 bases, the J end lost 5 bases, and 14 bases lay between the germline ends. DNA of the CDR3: TGTGCCAGCAGCGTAGATCCGGGGGCGAGGTATGGCTACACCTTC. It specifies CASSVDPGARYGYTF. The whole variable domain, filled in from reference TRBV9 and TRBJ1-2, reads DSGVTQTPKHLITATGQRVTLRCSPRSGDLSVYWYQQSLDQGLQFLIQYYNGEERAKGNILERFSAQQFPDLHSELNLSSLELGDSALYFCASSVDPGARYGYTFGSGTRLTVV.

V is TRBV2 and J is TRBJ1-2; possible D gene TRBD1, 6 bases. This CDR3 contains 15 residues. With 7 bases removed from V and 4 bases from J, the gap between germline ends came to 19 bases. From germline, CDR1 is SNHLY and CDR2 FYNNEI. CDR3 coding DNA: TGTGCCAGCAACCTCCCGGTGGGGGCGGGCTATGGCTACACCTTC. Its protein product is CASNLPVGAGYGYTF.

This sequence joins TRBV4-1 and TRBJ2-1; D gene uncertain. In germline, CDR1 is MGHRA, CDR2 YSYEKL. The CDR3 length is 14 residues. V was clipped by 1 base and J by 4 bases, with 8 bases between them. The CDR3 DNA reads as TGCGCCAGCAGCCAAGTTATAGGGTACAATGAGCAGTTCTTC. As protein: CASSQVIGYNEQFF.

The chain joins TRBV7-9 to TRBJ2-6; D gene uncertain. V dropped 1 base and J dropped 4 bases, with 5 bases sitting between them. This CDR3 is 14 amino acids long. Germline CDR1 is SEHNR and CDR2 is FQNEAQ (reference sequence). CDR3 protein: CASSLGTGANVLTF. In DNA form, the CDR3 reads TGTGCCAGCAGCTTAGGTACCGGGGCCAACGTCCTGACTTTC. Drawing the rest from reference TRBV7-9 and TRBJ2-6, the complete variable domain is DTGVSQNPRHKITKRGQNVTFRCDPISEHNRLYWYRQTLGQGPEFLTYFQNEAQLEKSRLLSDRFSAERPKGSFSTLEIQRTEQGDSAMYLCASSLGTGANVLTFGAGSRLTVL.

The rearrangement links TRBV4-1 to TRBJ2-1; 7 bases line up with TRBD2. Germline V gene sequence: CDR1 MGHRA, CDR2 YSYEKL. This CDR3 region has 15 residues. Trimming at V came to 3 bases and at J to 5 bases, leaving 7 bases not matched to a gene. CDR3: CASSQVPGGNNEQFF. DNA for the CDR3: TGCGCCAGCAGCCAGGTTCCGGGGGGAAACAATGAGCAGTTCTTC.

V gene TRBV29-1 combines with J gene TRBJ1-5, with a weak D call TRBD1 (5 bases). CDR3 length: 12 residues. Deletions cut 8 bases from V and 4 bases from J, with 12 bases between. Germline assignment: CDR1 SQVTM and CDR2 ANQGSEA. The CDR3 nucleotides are TGCAGCATACGGGACGGAAATCAGCCCCAGCATTTT. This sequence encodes CSIRDGNQPQHF.

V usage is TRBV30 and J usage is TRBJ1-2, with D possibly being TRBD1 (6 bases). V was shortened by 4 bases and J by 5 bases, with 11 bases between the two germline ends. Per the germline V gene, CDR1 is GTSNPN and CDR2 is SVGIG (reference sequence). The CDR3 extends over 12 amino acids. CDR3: CAWISGQYGYTF. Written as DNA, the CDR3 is TGTGCCTGGATATCCGGACAGTATGGCTACACCTTC.

CDR3 residues: CASRGQGVGKLFF. Here the CDR3 DNA reads TGTGCCAGCAGGGGACAGGGCGTAGGAAAACTGTTTTTT. The chain links TRBV27 to TRBJ1-4, with 9 bases aligning to TRBD1. The ends lost 6 bases at V and 10 bases at J; junction bases unmatched: 6. Germline V gene lookup returns CDR1 MNHEY and CDR2 SMNVEV (reference sequence). The CDR3 is 13 residues long.

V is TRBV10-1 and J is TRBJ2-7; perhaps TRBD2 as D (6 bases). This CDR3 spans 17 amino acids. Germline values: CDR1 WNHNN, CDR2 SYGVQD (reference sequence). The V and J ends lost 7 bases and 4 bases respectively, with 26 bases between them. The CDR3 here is CASTMRTGTPATYEQYV. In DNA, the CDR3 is TGCGCCAGCACCATGAGAACCGGGACTCCAGCTACTTACGAGCAGTACGTC.

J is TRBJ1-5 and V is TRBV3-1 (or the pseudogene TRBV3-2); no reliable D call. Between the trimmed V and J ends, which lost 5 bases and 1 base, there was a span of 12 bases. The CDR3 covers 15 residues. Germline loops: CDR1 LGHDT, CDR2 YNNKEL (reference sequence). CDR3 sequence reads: CASSDVAGSNQPQHF. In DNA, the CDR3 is TGTGCCAGCAGCGACGTGGCGGGGAGCAATCAGCCCCAGCATTTT.

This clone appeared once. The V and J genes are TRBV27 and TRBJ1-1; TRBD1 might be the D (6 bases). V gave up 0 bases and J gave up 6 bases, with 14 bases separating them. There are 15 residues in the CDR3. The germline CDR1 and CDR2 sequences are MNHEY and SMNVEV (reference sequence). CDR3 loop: CASSLSGGGRAEAFF. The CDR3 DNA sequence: TGTGCCAGCAGTTTATCGGGGGGGGGCCGCGCTGAAGCTTTCTTT.

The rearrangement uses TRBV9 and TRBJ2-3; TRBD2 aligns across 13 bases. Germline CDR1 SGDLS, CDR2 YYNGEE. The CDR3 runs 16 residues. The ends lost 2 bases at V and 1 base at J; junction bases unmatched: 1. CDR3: CASSVGTSGGTDTQYF. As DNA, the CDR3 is TGTGCCAGCAGCGTCGGGACTAGCGGGGGCACAGATACGCAGTATTTT.

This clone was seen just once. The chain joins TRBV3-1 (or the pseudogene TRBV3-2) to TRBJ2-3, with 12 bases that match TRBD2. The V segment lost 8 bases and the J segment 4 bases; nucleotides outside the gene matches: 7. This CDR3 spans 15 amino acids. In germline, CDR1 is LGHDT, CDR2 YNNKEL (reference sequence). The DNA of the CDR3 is TGTGCCAGCTCCTCAAGACTAGCGGGAGCAGATACGCAGTATTTT. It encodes CASSSRLAGADTQYF.

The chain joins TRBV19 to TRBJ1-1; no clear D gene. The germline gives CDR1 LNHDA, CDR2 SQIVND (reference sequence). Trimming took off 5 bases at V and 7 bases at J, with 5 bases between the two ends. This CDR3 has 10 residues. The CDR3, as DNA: TGTGCCAGTAGTGCCGGTGAAGCTTTCTTT. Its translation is CASSAGEAFF.

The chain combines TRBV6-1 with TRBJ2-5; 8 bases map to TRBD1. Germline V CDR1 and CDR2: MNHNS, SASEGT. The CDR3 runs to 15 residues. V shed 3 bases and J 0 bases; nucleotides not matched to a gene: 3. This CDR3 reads CASSDRGRNQETQYF. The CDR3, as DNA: TGTGCCAGCAGTGACAGGGGGCGTAACCAAGAGACCCAGTACTTC.

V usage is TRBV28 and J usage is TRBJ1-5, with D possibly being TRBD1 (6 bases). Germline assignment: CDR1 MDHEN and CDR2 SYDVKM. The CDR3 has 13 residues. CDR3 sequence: CGEGVNSNQPQHF. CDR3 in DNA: TGTGGTGAGGGGGTTAATAGCAATCAGCCCCAGCATTTT.